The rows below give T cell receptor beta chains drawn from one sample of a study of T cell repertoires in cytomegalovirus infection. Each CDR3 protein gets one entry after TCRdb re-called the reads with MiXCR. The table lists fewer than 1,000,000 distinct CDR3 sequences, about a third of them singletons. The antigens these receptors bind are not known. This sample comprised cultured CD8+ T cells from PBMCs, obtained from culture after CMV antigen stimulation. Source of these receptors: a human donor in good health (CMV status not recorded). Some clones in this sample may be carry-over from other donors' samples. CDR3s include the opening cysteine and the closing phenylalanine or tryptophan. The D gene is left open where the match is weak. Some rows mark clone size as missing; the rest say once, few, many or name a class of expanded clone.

CASLGQEYNEQFF TGTGCCAGCCTTGGACAGGAGTACAATGAGCAGTTCTTC TRBJ2-1 TRBD1 TRBV7-6 few
CATSRVGTSAGDEQFF TGTGCCACCAGCAGAGTCGGGACTAGCGCTGGCGATGAGCAGTTCTTC TRBJ2-1 TRBD2 TRBV15 few
CASSFSSGGWETQYF TGTGCCAGCAGCTTTTCTAGCGGGGGCTGGGAGACCCAGTACTTC TRBJ2-5 TRBD2 TRBV7-6 many
CASRTITGVHSTNEKLFF TGTGCCAGCAGAACCATCACAGGGGTTCATTCAACTAATGAAAAACTGTTTTTT TRBJ1-4 TRBD1 TRBV6-5 NA
CASSLADGTNSPLHF TGTGCCAGCAGCTTAGCAGACGGAACTAATTCACCCCTCCACTTT TRBJ1-6 NA TRBV7-6 many
CASSTNPRDGSYEQYF TGTGCCAGCAGCACCAATCCCCGGGACGGATCCTACGAGCAGTACTTC TRBJ2-7 NA TRBV7-9 many
CASSQDGVGARELFF TGCGCCAGCAGCCAAGACGGGGTAGGCGCCCGGGAGCTGTTTTTT TRBJ2-2 NA TRBV4-3 NA
CASSLDRGLDNTEAFF TGTGCCAGCAGCTTAGACAGGGGGCTCGACAACACTGAAGCTTTCTTT TRBJ1-1 TRBD1 TRBV7-8 few
CASSYVPRVGVAKNIQYF TGTGCCAGCAGCTACGTGCCTAGGGTGGGGGTGGCCAAAAACATTCAGTACTTC TRBJ2-4 NA TRBV7-8 many
CAISNFDGLGYNEQFF TGTGCCATCAGTAATTTTGATGGACTAGGGTACAATGAGCAGTTCTTC TRBJ2-1 TRBD2 TRBV10-3 few
CASSVSGALSSYNEQFF TGTGCCAGCAGCGTTTCAGGGGCCTTGAGCTCCTACAATGAGCAGTTCTTC TRBJ2-1 NA TRBV9 NA
CASSDRQGVNTEAFF TGTGCCAGCAGCGACCGACAGGGGGTGAACACTGAAGCTTTCTTT TRBJ1-1 TRBD1 TRBV7-9 NA
CASSLNQAPGGTDTQYF TGTGCCAGCAGTTTAAATCAGGCCCCTGGGGGCACAGATACGCAGTATTTT TRBJ2-3 NA TRBV28 NA
CASRRGFDEQYF TGTGCCAGTAGGCGGGGGTTCGACGAGCAGTACTTC TRBJ2-7 TRBD2 TRBV19 many
CASSLVPVLAGGPPDTQYF TGTGCCAGCAGCTTAGTCCCCGTCCTAGCGGGGGGGCCTCCAGATACGCAGTATTTT TRBJ2-3 TRBD2 TRBV7-8 few
CSVTGTSRGEQYF TGCAGCGTGACCGGGACATCCAGGGGGGAGCAGTACTTC TRBJ2-7 TRBD1 TRBV29-1 NA
CASSQDGSWNPGNTIYF TGTGCCAGCAGCCAAGATGGATCTTGGAACCCTGGAAACACCATATATTTT TRBJ1-3 NA TRBV14 once
CASSIISAGTEAFF TGTGCCAGTAGTATTATATCGGCAGGCACTGAAGCTTTCTTT TRBJ1-1 NA TRBV19 few
CASSEGVGHTEAFF TGTGCCAGCAGTGAAGGGGTGGGCCACACTGAAGCTTTCTTT TRBJ1-1 NA TRBV6-1 NA
CASSLMAGYTDTQYF TGTGCCAGCAGTTTAATGGCGGGGTACACAGATACGCAGTATTTT TRBJ2-3 NA TRBV28 NA
CASSARGGTEAFF TGTGCCAGCAGCGCCAGGGGGGGCACTGAAGCTTTCTTT TRBJ1-1 TRBD1 TRBV11-3 few
CASSLVLQGAYSTEAFF TGTGCCAGCAGCTTGGTCCTACAGGGGGCCTATTCTACTGAAGCTTTCTTT TRBJ1-1 TRBD1 TRBV5-5 NA
CASSSLSAGGEKLFF TGTGCCAGCAGCTCCCTGTCGGCAGGGGGGGAAAAACTGTTTTTT TRBJ1-4 TRBD1 TRBV7-8 many
CAISERGTSGDEQYF TGTGCCATCAGTGAACGCGGGACTAGCGGGGACGAGCAGTACTTC TRBJ2-7 TRBD2 TRBV10-3 few
CASSLDSFGITEAFF TGTGCCAGCAGTCTCGACAGTTTTGGCATAACTGAAGCTTTCTTT TRBJ1-1 NA TRBV27 few
CASSYWTGAEETQYF TGTGCCAGCAGTTATTGGACAGGGGCTGAGGAGACCCAGTACTTC TRBJ2-5 TRBD1 TRBV6-5 NA
CASSTLAYSYNEQFF TGTGCCAGTAGTACACTAGCTTATTCCTACAATGAGCAGTTCTTC TRBJ2-1 NA TRBV19 NA
CASSPKGDRSYNEQFF TGTGCCAGCTCACCTAAAGGGGATCGCTCCTACAATGAGCAGTTCTTC TRBJ2-1 NA TRBV18 NA
CASSSDGGMNEQFF TGTGCCAGCAGCTCGGACGGGGGTATGAATGAGCAGTTCTTC TRBJ2-1 NA TRBV7-6 many
CASSSLVQGIMGTQYF TGTGCCAGCAGCTCGCTCGTACAGGGGATAATGGGGACCCAGTACTTC TRBJ2-5 TRBD1 TRBV7-3 NA
CSAPSGTSWDIQYF TGCAGTGCCCCGAGTGGGACATCATGGGACATTCAGTACTTC TRBJ2-4 NA TRBV20-1 few
CASSQGQPRAGNTIYF TGTGCCAGCAGCCAAGGGCAGCCAAGAGCTGGAAACACCATATATTTT TRBJ1-3 NA TRBV14 NA
CASSQVEASGYEQYF TGCGCCAGCAGCCAAGTGGAGGCCAGCGGCTACGAGCAGTACTTC TRBJ2-7 NA TRBV4-1 many
CASSSFRPGQSTDTQYF TGTGCCAGCAGCTCATTCCGCCCGGGACAGTCCACAGATACGCAGTATTTT TRBJ2-3 TRBD1 TRBV7-6 many